These 13 T cell receptor beta chains share one sample of origin, sequenced in a study of blood T cell repertoires in COVID-19 (dated by TCRdb to the early 2020s). The receptor library was made with the immunoSEQ multiplex PCR assay. Drawn from immuneACCESS, this table holds only the in-frame rearrangements with V and J called that TCRdb kept. Clones are partly lost; checked studies trace under half to an unresolved V gene and leave the rest unexplained. This sample holds around 200,000 clones; roughly 80% were observed only once. The ten largest clones capture approximately 4% of the sample. The sequenced sample was peripheral blood. These TCRs come from a man aged 50-60 years with active or convalescent COVID-19.

The chain joins TRBV7-9 to TRBJ2-7, with 12 bases fitting TRBD2. The length of the CDR3 is 19 residues. The germline CDR1 and CDR2 sequences are SEHNR and FQNEAQ (reference sequence). V lost 3 bases and J lost 3; bases outside the gene matches: 15. Here the CDR3 DNA reads TGTGCCAGCAGCTTGCCTTTGACTAGCGGGGGTAGGATCCGCTACGAGCAGTACTTC. This gives the protein CASSLPLTSGGRIRYEQYF.

The chain combines TRBV5-1 with TRBJ1-2; no clear D. The CDR3 contains 13 residues. Trimming cost V 6 bases and J 7 bases, with 16 bases left between them. Per germline, CDR1 SGHRS and CDR2 YFSETQ. CDR3 nucleotides: TGCGCCAGCACTGGCCACCCCGAGGTTGGCTACACCTTC. Translated: CASTGHPEVGYTF. Together with reference TRBV5-1 and TRBJ1-2, the CDR3 gives the full variable domain: KAGVTQTPRYLIKTRGQQVTLSCSPISGHRSVSWYQQTPGQGLQFLFEYFSETQRNKGNFPGRFSGRQFSNSRSEMNVSTLELGDSALYLCASTGHPEVGYTFGSGTRLTVV.

The rearrangement joins TRBV19 to TRBJ1-5; D gene ambiguous. V was clipped by 5 bases and J by 2 bases, with 13 bases between them. The CDR3 is 15 residues long. Looked up from germline, CDR1 is LNHDA and CDR2 is SQIVND (reference sequence). CDR3 amino acids: CASSPPREGNQPQHF. The DNA for the CDR3 is TGTGCCAGTAGTCCCCCACGAGAGGGCAATCAGCCCCAGCATTTT. Filled out from reference TRBV19 and TRBJ1-5, the complete variable domain reads DGGITQSPKYLFRKEGQNVTLSCEQNLNHDAMYWYRQDPGQGLRLIYYSQIVNDFQKGDIAEGYSVSREKKESFPLTVTSAQKNPTAFYLCASSPPREGNQPQHFGDGTRLSIL.

The chain is built from TRBV5-6 and TRBJ1-5; D is uncertain. Germline V gene data show CDR1 as SGHDT and CDR2 as YYEEEE. The CDR3 loop spans 17 amino acids. V was shortened by 1 base and J by 0 bases, with 14 bases between the two germline ends. CDR3 amino acids: CASSLMRARTSNQPQHF. CDR3 coding DNA: TGTGCCAGCAGCTTGATGAGGGCAAGAACTAGCAATCAGCCCCAGCATTTT.

The V gene is TRBV5-4, the J gene TRBJ1-2, with 8 bases lining up with TRBD1. CDR1 is SGHNT and CDR2 is YYREEE in the germline V gene (reference sequence). V trimming: 4 bases; J trimming: 8 bases; junction bases outside the gene matches: 7. This CDR3 is 13 amino acids long. The CDR3: CASSVTGDGGYTF. CDR3 coding DNA: TGTGCCAGCAGCGTGACAGGGGATGGCGGCTACACCTTC.

The chain employs TRBV27 and TRBJ2-1, with D perhaps matching TRBD1 (6 bases). Germline loops: CDR1 MNHEY, CDR2 SMNVEV (reference sequence). The CDR3 consists of 15 residues. The V end lost 2 bases, the J end lost 0 bases, and 8 bases lay between the germline ends. This CDR3 is CASSLPGASYNEQFF. Written as DNA, the CDR3 is TGTGCCAGCAGTTTACCAGGGGCCTCCTACAATGAGCAGTTCTTC.

The rearrangement joins TRBV30 to TRBJ2-7, with 8 bases that match TRBD2. Per the germline V gene, CDR1 is GTSNPN and CDR2 is SVGIG (reference sequence). The CDR3 sequence is 13 residues long. J was trimmed by 4 bases and V by 4 bases; bases with no gene match: 6. Written as DNA, the CDR3 is TGTGCCTGGACCGGCGCGGGGGGATACGAGCAGTACTTC. Translation gives CAWTGAGGYEQYF.

This clone was observed once. V is TRBV3-1 (or the pseudogene TRBV3-2) and J is TRBJ2-7; no firm D call. The V end lost 1 base, the J end lost 5 bases, and 3 bases lay between the germline ends. This CDR3 comprises 11 residues. Germline lookup yields CDR1 LGHDT and CDR2 YNNKEL (reference sequence). The CDR3 region is CASSQVDEQYF. The DNA of the CDR3 is TGTGCCAGCAGCCAAGTCGACGAGCAGTACTTC.

This clone has a handful of counts. This sequence joins TRBV5-1 and TRBJ2-2; D gene unclear. Trimming took off 1 base at V and 5 bases at J, with 6 bases between the two ends. The CDR3 loop spans 13 amino acids. Germline V gene lookup returns CDR1 SGHRS and CDR2 YFSETQ. The CDR3 coding sequence is TGCGCCAGCAGCTTGTCCCAGACCGGGGAGCTGTTTTTT. Translated, it gives CASSLSQTGELFF.

The chain carries TRBV24-1 and TRBJ2-2; TRBD1 agrees at 7 bases. CDR3 size: 13 residues. CDR1 and CDR2 (germline): KGHDR, SFDVKD. V shed 7 bases and J 5 bases; nucleotides not matched to a gene: 3. The CDR3 DNA reads as TGTGCCACCAGACAGGGGCGGACCGGGGAGCTGTTTTTT. It yields the protein CATRQGRTGELFF.

CDR3 region: CASSQGRRGSYEQYF. DNA of the CDR3: TGCGCCAGCAGCCAAGGAAGAAGGGGCTCCTACGAGCAGTACTTC. This chain joins TRBV4-3 and TRBJ2-7, with D perhaps matching TRBD1 (5 bases). The CDR3 loop spans 15 amino acids. Germline lookup yields CDR1 LGHNA and CDR2 YSLEER. V lost 1 base and J 0 bases, leaving 10 bases between the germline ends.

The chain is built from TRBV10-2 and TRBJ2-3; 14 bases match TRBD2. The V gene's germline CDR1 is WSHSY and CDR2 SAAADI. The junction had 10 bases not matched to a gene; V was cut back by 6 bases and J by 5 bases. The CDR3 loop spans 17 amino acids. The DNA of the CDR3 is TGCGCCAGCAGGGGACTAGCGGGGGAGCAGCCTAGAGATACGCAGTATTTT. Amino acid sequence: CASRGLAGEQPRDTQYF.

The chain combines TRBV30 with TRBJ1-2; the match to TRBD1 covers 7 bases. V was pared by 8 bases and J by 5 bases, with 8 bases of the junction left unmatched. The CDR3 contains 12 residues. Germline-derived CDR1 and CDR2 are GTSNPN and SVGIG (reference sequence). This CDR3 is CAGGNRGYGYTF. CDR3 nucleotides: TGTGCCGGGGGGAACAGGGGTTATGGCTACACCTTC.